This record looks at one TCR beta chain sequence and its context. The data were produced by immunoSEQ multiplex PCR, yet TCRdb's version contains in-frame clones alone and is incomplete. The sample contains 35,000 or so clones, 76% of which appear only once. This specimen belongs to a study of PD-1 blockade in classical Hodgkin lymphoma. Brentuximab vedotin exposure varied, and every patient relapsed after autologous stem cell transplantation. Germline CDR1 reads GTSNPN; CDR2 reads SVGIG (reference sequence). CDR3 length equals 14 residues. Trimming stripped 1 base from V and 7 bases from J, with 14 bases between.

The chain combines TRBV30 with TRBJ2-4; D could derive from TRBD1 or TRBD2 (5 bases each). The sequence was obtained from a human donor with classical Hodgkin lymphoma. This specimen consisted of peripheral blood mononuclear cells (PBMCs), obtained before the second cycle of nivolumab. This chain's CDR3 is CAWSGSRGENIQYF. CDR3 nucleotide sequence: TGTGCCTGGAGTGGATCGAGGGGCGAGAACATTCAGTACTTC.